Below, 11 T cell receptor beta chains from the same sample are listed, as sequenced in a study of T-cell memory formation after mild COVID-19. MiXCR, applied by TCRdb to the 5' RACE reads, yields one record per CDR3 protein. The table includes roughly 450,000 distinct CDR3 sequences, about 20% detected once. Sequenced sample: PBMCs or a T cell subset sorted from them (not recorded which). The receptors stem from an adult woman who had mild COVID-19 (a few samples of this study predate the infection). Cell type and time point are not known.

This rearrangement joins TRBV10-2 to TRBJ2-4, with TRBD1 as a possible D gene (6 bases). Per the germline V gene, CDR1 is WSHSY and CDR2 is SAAADI. The V gene lost 6 bases and the J gene lost 4 bases, with 19 bases spanning the gap. This CDR3 region has 16 residues. CDR3 amino acids: CASSFTGQSLKNIQYF. In DNA form, the CDR3 reads TGCGCCAGCAGCTTTACTGGACAGAGCCTGAAAAACATTCAGTACTTC.

This chain connects TRBV12-3 or TRBV12-4 to TRBJ2-2; no definite D call. CDR3 length: 13 amino acids. Trimming stripped 1 base from V and 4 bases from J, with 4 bases between. The chain's CDR3 is CASSLDPTGELFF. The CDR3 DNA reads TGTGCCAGCAGTTTAGACCCCACCGGGGAGCTGTTTTTT.

In its sample, this clonotype was seen a few times. This chain joins TRBV7-6 and TRBJ2-4, with 8 nucleotides matching TRBD1. Germline CDR1 reads SGHVS; CDR2 reads FNYEAQ. V lost 1 base and J lost 8; bases outside the gene matches: 1. The CDR3 runs 13 residues. In DNA form, the CDR3 reads TGTGCCAGCAGCTTAGACAGGGGGGACATTCAGTACTTC. This encodes CASSLDRGDIQYF.

Ten or more counts support this clonotype. The gene calls are TRBV12-3 or TRBV12-4 and TRBJ2-2; 9 positions agree with TRBD1. V trimming: 6 bases; J trimming: 2 bases; junction bases outside the gene matches: 4. This CDR3 is 15 amino acids long. CDR3: CASRRTGANTGELFF. CDR3 bases: TGTGCCAGCAGGAGGACAGGGGCAAACACCGGGGAGCTGTTTTTT.

In its sample, this clonotype was seen once. This chain links TRBV5-1 with TRBJ2-3; the D gene is possibly TRBD1 (5 bases). This CDR3 is built from 13 residues. The V gene lost 3 bases and the J gene lost 5 bases, with 10 bases spanning the gap. CDR1 is SGHRS, CDR2 YFSETQ, per germline. As DNA, the CDR3 is TGCGCCAGCAGCTCCCGACAGAAAGATACGCAGTATTTT. Its protein is CASSSRQKDTQYF. The full variable domain, rest sourced from reference TRBV5-1 and TRBJ2-3, is KAGVTQTPRYLIKTRGQQVTLSCSPISGHRSVSWYQQTPGQGLQFLFEYFSETQRNKGNFPGRFSGRQFSNSRSEMNVSTLELGDSALYLCASSSRQKDTQYFGPGTRLTVL.

This clonotype came up a few times. The chain recombines TRBV5-8 with TRBJ2-5, with TRBD2 identical over 14 bases. Germline CDR1 reads SGHTS; CDR2 reads YDEGEE. With 5 bases clipped from V and 5 bases from J, the junction kept 5 bases outside the gene matches. The CDR3 sequence is 15 residues long. As DNA, the CDR3 is TGTGCCAGCAGACCTGGACTAGCGGGAGGTGAGACCCAGTACTTC. As protein: CASRPGLAGGETQYF.

The rearrangement joins TRBV6-2 or TRBV6-3 to TRBJ2-1; 10 nucleotides align to TRBD2. CDR1 is MNHEY and CDR2 is SVGEGT in the germline V gene. The CDR3 loop spans 13 amino acids. Trimming removed 8 bases from V and 8 bases from J; junction bases left unmatched: 6. The CDR3 sequence is CASRAGGSDEQFF. CDR3 nucleotide sequence: TGTGCCAGCCGAGCGGGAGGGAGCGATGAGCAGTTCTTC.

The J gene is TRBJ2-2, the V gene TRBV5-2. TRBV5-2 constitutes a pseudogene. The CDR3 runs 14 residues. The CDR3 DNA sequence: TGTGCCACCAACCATTACCTTATCACCGGGGAGCTGTTTTTT. Protein: CATNHYLITGELFF.

This clonotype was seen only a few times. The rearrangement joins TRBV16 to TRBJ2-5; TRBD1 aligns across 8 bases. The CDR3 spans 15 residues. CDR1 and CDR2 (germline): KGHSY, FQNENV. Trimming cost V 0 bases and J 3 bases; bases outside gene matches: 3. Here the CDR3 DNA reads TGTGCCAGCAGCCAATCAAGGACAGGGAAAGAGACCCAGTACTTC. It encodes CASSQSRTGKETQYF.

V is TRBV5-1 and J is TRBJ2-2; TRBD1 agrees at 7 bases. Germline assignment: CDR1 SGHRS and CDR2 YFSETQ. The trim removed 4 bases at V and 1 base at J, leaving 10 bases unmatched. The CDR3 totals 17 residues. The CDR3 loop is CASSRTSGTVNTGELFF. CDR3 bases: TGCGCCAGCAGCCGAACCTCCGGGACAGTGAACACCGGGGAGCTGTTTTTT.

The chain recombines TRBV18 with TRBJ2-2, with TRBD1 matching 7 bases. From germline, CDR1 is KGHSH and CDR2 LQKENI. CDR3 size: 15 residues. V shed 1 base and J 6 bases; nucleotides not matched to a gene: 5. In nucleotides, the CDR3 is TGTGCCAGCTCACCACAGGGGGCTCTATCCGGGGAGCTGTTTTTT. Translating it yields CASSPQGALSGELFF.